Detailed here is one T cell receptor beta chain. The antigen is undetermined. The data originate from a study of healthy donors' naive CD4 and CD8 T cells. Study observations and caveats: Positive CDR3 charge linked to CD4+ cells, negative to CD8+ cells.

Starting from about 470 ng of total RNA, TCR libraries were made with linear amplification. TCRdb re-called the reads with MiXCR, one entry per CDR3 protein. Seen here are approximately 180,000 distinct CDR3 sequences, 65% to 75% observed once, and the top ten hold about 2.3%. The germline CDR1 and CDR2 sequences are SGHNT and YYREEE (reference sequence). Between the trimmed V and J ends, which lost 0 bases and 5 bases, there was a span of 12 bases. The CDR3 length is 15 residues. This receptor was obtained from a pool of human donors in good health; the sample pools cells from several healthy donors. This chain uses TRBV5-4 with TRBJ2-1; no definite D call. Specimen: naive CD4+ and CD8+ T cells sorted from blood, pooled from several donors. The chain's CDR3 is CASSLVGRLDNEQFF. The CDR3 region has the DNA TGTGCCAGCAGCTTGGTCGGGCGGCTCGACAATGAGCAGTTCTTC.